Listed below are T cell receptor beta chains from one sample, sequenced in a study of OX40 agonist ivuxolimab in advanced cancers. TCRdb's copy holds only in-frame clones and misses some; the assay was immunoSEQ multiplex PCR. Of some 150,000 clones listed, more than 85% are singletons. Source: CD4+ or CD8+ T cells sorted from blood, taken in a trial of the OX40 agonist ivuxolimab. These receptors all stem from an adult with an advanced solid tumor such as melanoma, head and neck, liver or kidney cancer. CDR3s include the opening cysteine and the closing phenylalanine or tryptophan. A D gene is named only where the DNA matches it firmly. A clone size is listed for some rows: how often the clone was seen (once, few, many), or a class if it is expanded.

clone_size | j_call | v_call | d_call | cdr3_aa | cdr3_nt
NA | TRBJ2-1 | TRBV5-6 | NA | CASSFSGGAQPPQFF | TGTGCCAGCAGCTTTAGCGGCGGGGCCCAACCCCCACAGTTCTTC
NA | TRBJ2-3 | TRBV7-2 | TRBD2 | CASSRTGGGPYTDTQYF | TGTGCCAGCAGCCGTACCGGGGGGGGGCCTTACACAGATACGCAGTATTTT
NA | TRBJ1-6 | TRBV15 | NA | CATSRDEGDNSPLHF | TGTGCCACCAGCAGAGATGAGGGGGATAATTCACCCCTCCACTTT
NA | TRBJ2-3 | TRBV7-2 | NA | CASSSRRQDTQYF | TGTGCCAGCAGCTCCCGGCGACAAGATACGCAGTATTTT
NA | TRBJ2-7 | TRBV7-9 | NA | CASSLGAGAFYEQYF | TGTGCCAGCAGCTTAGGTGCAGGTGCCTTCTACGAGCAGTACTTC
NA | TRBJ1-2 | TRBV28 | NA | CASSSPSGGVHGYTF | TGTGCCAGCAGTTCCCCCTCGGGGGGGGTCCATGGCTACACCTTC
NA | TRBJ1-2 | TRBV6-5 | NA | CASTRSGARGYTF | TGTGCCAGCACCCGAAGCGGGGCAAGAGGCTACACCTTC
NA | TRBJ2-3 | TRBV9 | NA | CASTRTGGPDTQYF | TGTGCCAGCACCAGAACCGGCGGGCCAGATACGCAGTATTTT
NA | TRBJ1-1 | TRBV28 | NA | CASSLLGRSTEAFF | TGTGCCAGCAGTTTACTGGGCAGGAGCACTGAAGCTTTCTTT
NA | TRBJ1-1 | TRBV19 | TRBD1 | CASIPTGGMNTEAFF | TGTGCCAGTATCCCGACAGGGGGCATGAACACTGAAGCTTTCTTT
once | TRBJ1-2 | TRBV7-2 | NA | CASSSRASNYGYTF | TGTGCCAGCAGCTCGAGGGCCTCAAACTATGGCTACACCTTC
once | TRBJ2-3 | TRBV11-2 | NA | CASSLDLAFTDTQYF | TGTGCCAGCAGCTTAGATCTTGCCTTCACAGATACGCAGTATTTT
NA | TRBJ2-1 | TRBV28 | NA | CASSLPPQAGPYNEQFF | TGTGCCAGCAGTCTACCCCCCCAGGCGGGCCCCTACAATGAGCAGTTCTTC
NA | TRBJ1-2 | TRBV28 | NA | CASSSGRNYGYTF | TGTGCCAGCAGTTCAGGCCGTAACTATGGCTACACCTTC
NA | TRBJ2-2 | TRBV7-3 | TRBD2 | CASGTSGNYGELFF | TGTGCCAGCGGGACTAGCGGGAATTACGGGGAGCTGTTTTTT
NA | TRBJ1-2 | TRBV6-1 | NA | CASSDSMHQDGYTF | TGTGCCAGCAGTGACTCGATGCACCAGGATGGCTACACCTTC
NA | TRBJ2-1 | TRBV5-1 | NA | CASRIGGMANNEQFF | TGCGCCAGCAGAATAGGGGGGATGGCTAACAATGAGCAGTTCTTC
NA | TRBJ2-3 | TRBV7-2 | TRBD1 | CASSYNGQASTDTQYF | TGTGCCAGCAGTTATAACGGACAGGCGAGCACAGATACGCAGTATTTT